Described below is a single T cell receptor beta chain sequence and its context. No antigen is known for it. As for time point: after neoadjuvant nivolumab, at surgical resection. These data originate in a study of neoadjuvant anti-PD-1 for oral cavity cancer. On the study more broadly: Before surgery, most patients got three to four biweekly 3 mg/kg nivolumab doses. Findings and caveats of the study: Higher pretreatment Treg/Th17 ratios tracked higher pretreatment blood clonality.

Blood libraries mostly used approximately 450 ng genomic DNA, six replicates each. Clones were sequenced by immunoSEQ multiplex PCR, and TCRdb holds only the in-frame ones, with some missing. The sample holds over 7,500 clones, 60% to 80% seen once. V was shortened by 4 bases and J by 6 bases, with 10 bases between the two germline ends. This CDR3 comprises 14 residues. Germline V lookup: CDR1 LNHDA, CDR2 SQIVND (reference sequence). The clonotype originates from a person between 40 and 79 years old with oral cavity squamous cell carcinoma. Sequenced material: PBMCs, taken after nivolumab (anti-PD-1) treatment. The chain links TRBV19 to TRBJ1-6; no firm D call. CDR3 sequence: CASSSRGGNSPLHF. CDR3 bases: TGTGCCAGTAGTAGCCGCGGCGGTAATTCACCCCTCCACTTT. Full variable domain (remainder filled in from reference TRBV19 and TRBJ1-6): DGGITQSPKYLFRKEGQNVTLSCEQNLNHDAMYWYRQDPGQGLRLIYYSQIVNDFQKGDIAEGYSVSREKKESFPLTVTSAQKNPTAFYLCASSSRGGNSPLHFGNGTRLTVT.